These 5 T cell receptor beta chains were all obtained from the same sample, sequenced in a study of blood T cell repertoires in COVID-19. Profiling relied on immunoSEQ multiplex PCR, and the TCRdb table lists in-frame clones only, not all of them. The table lists some 83,000 clones, 81% of them singletons. Sequencing was done on a sample of peripheral blood. The receptors stem from an elderly man with acute or convalescent COVID-19.

J is TRBJ2-1 and V is TRBV6-5; D might be TRBD2 (5 bases). The V gene's germline CDR1 is MNHEY and CDR2 SVGAGI. Trimming removed 6 bases at V and 9 bases at J, with 15 bases between. CDR3 length equals 13 residues. CDR3 loop: CASSQDVGGEQFF. CDR3 nucleotides: TGTGCCAGCAGCCAGGATGTAGGAGGTGAGCAGTTCTTC.

The chain employs TRBV3-1 (or the pseudogene TRBV3-2) and TRBJ1-2; perhaps TRBD1 as D (6 bases). V gave up 4 bases and J gave up 4 bases, with 19 bases separating them. This CDR3 spans 16 amino acids. Germline V lookup: CDR1 LGHDT, CDR2 YNNKEL (reference sequence). CDR3 sequence: CASSRSGGAVAYGYTF. The DNA of the CDR3 is TGTGCCAGCAGCCGATCGGGGGGCGCGGTAGCCTATGGCTACACCTTC.

The chain links TRBV15 to TRBJ2-3; D is unresolved. The CDR3 has 14 amino acids. V was shortened by 0 bases and J by 2 bases, with 6 bases between the two germline ends. CDR1 and CDR2 (germline): LNHNV, YYDKDF (reference sequence). The CDR3 is CATSRDLLTDTQYF. DNA for the CDR3: TGTGCCACCAGCAGAGACCTCCTCACAGATACGCAGTATTTT. Variable domain in full (rest from reference TRBV15 and TRBJ2-3): DAMVIQNPRYQVTQFGKPVTLSCSQTLNHNVMYWYQQKSSQAPKLLFHYYDKDFNNEADTPDNFQSRRPNTSFCFLDIRSPGLGDTAMYLCATSRDLLTDTQYFGPGTRLTVL.

Only one count was recorded for this clone. The chain links TRBV28 to TRBJ1-5; no firm D call. V lost 4 bases, J lost 7 bases, and 20 bases lay in between. The CDR3 loop spans 16 amino acids. Germline CDR1 MDHEN, CDR2 SYDVKM. This CDR3 is CASSSQAWVDTQPQHF. In DNA form, the CDR3 reads TGTGCCAGCAGTTCCCAGGCCTGGGTCGACACCCAGCCCCAGCATTTT.

The chain couples TRBV27 to TRBJ1-2, with TRBD1 matching 8 bases. CDR3 length: 17 residues. Germline lookup yields CDR1 MNHEY and CDR2 SMNVEV (reference sequence). V gave up 0 bases and J gave up 4 bases; unmatched junction bases: 10. Here the CDR3 reads CASSLSKTGVRSYGYTF. The CDR3 nucleotides are TGTGCCAGCAGTTTATCCAAGACAGGGGTGCGGTCCTATGGCTACACCTTC.